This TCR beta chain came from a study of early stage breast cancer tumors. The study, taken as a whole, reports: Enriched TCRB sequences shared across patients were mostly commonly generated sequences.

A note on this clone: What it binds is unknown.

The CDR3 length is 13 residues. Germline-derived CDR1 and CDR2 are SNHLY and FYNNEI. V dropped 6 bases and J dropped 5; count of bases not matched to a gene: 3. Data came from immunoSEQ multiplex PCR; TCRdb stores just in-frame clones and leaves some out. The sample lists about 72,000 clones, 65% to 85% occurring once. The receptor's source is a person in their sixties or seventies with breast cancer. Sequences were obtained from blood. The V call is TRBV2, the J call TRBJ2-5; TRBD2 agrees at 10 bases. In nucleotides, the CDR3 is TGTGCCAGCAGCGGGGGACTAGCGGAGACCCAGTACTTC. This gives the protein CASSGGLAETQYF.